Reported below is one TCR beta chain. Its antigen is still unknown. The data are from a study of T-cell reconstitution after alpha-beta-depleted transplantation in children. Overall study results and limits: From surviving recipient T cells and thymic progenitors came the high day-60 TCRbeta diversity observed in some patients. Reportedly, only several hundred clones from non-depleted graft cells drove alpha-beta T-cell counts at about two months. One year post-transplant, T-cell counts and diversity were largely derived from T cells produced anew.

Preparing the TCRbeta library involved the use of unique molecular identifiers. TCRdb called the PCR reads again in MiXCR, with one record for every CDR3 protein. The data show about 76,000 distinct CDR3 sequences, with roughly 13% seen just once and 25% to 30% held by the top ten. In germline, CDR1 is DFQATT, CDR2 SNEGSKA (reference sequence). CDR3 length: 12 amino acids. Trimming left V 5 bases short and J 2 bases short, with 9 bases between. This specimen was PBMCs, mostly from graft donor cells, taken 180 days after TCRalphabeta/CD19-depleted stem cell transplant. The V call is TRBV20-1, the J call TRBJ2-5, with D possibly TRBD2 on 6 matching bases. The clonotype comes from a male patient aged 2-9 years who had a stem cell transplant for acute lymphoblastic leukemia, so the T cells may come from the graft donor. The CDR3, as DNA: TGCAGTGCTTCCGGGACTCAAGAGACCCAGTACTTC. Its protein product is CSASGTQETQYF.